A single sample gave rise to the 27 T cell receptor beta chains below, sequenced in a study of T cell changes during pregnancy in multiple sclerosis (dated by TCRdb to between 2018 and 2020). Receptor libraries were prepared by the immunoSEQ multiplex PCR assay. Entries here come from immuneACCESS through TCRdb and include only in-frame sequences with V and J called. Some clones fail to appear in such tables; in the studies checked, an unresolved V gene covers under half of the shortfall, and the cause of the remainder is unknown. A total of 25,000 to 35,000 clones appear in this sample, approximately 90% of them only once. 4.3% of the sample lies in the top ten. Source: CD8+ T cells from peripheral blood mononuclear cells, taken in the second trimester of pregnancy. The receptors come from a female donor with multiple sclerosis, enrolled in a pregnancy study.

J is TRBJ2-1 and V is TRBV19; D ambiguous. Germline loops: CDR1 LNHDA, CDR2 SQIVND (reference sequence). The CDR3 spans 15 residues. V dropped 5 bases and J dropped 0 bases, with 11 bases sitting between them. Here the CDR3 reads CASSSDSSSYNEQFF. The CDR3 nucleotides are TGTGCCAGTAGTTCCGACTCGAGCTCCTACAATGAGCAGTTCTTC.

The chain links TRBV9 to TRBJ2-7, with D perhaps matching TRBD2 (6 bases). In germline, CDR1 is SGDLS, CDR2 YYNGEE. Trimming shortened V by 0 bases and J by 3 bases, and 13 bases separated the two germline ends. This CDR3 has 15 residues. The CDR3 is CASSVGGDLNYEQYF. CDR3 bases: TGTGCCAGCAGCGTAGGGGGGGACCTGAACTACGAGCAGTACTTC.

This chain uses TRBV7-9 with TRBJ2-5; D remains ambiguous. V dropped 4 bases and J dropped 5 bases, with 17 bases sitting between them. Per germline, CDR1 SEHNR and CDR2 FQNEAQ (reference sequence). The CDR3 sequence is 15 residues long. CDR3 DNA sequence: TGTGCCAGCAGCTCAACGACAACAACAAGGGAGACCCAGTACTTC. Its translation is CASSSTTTTRETQYF.

The chain couples TRBV5-6 to TRBJ1-5; 7 bases fit TRBD1. The germline gives CDR1 SGHDT, CDR2 YYEEEE. The J segment lost 4 bases and the V segment lost 0 bases, leaving 7 bases of the junction unmatched. The CDR3 loop spans 16 amino acids. In DNA, the CDR3 is TGTGCCAGCAGCTTGGGGGCAGGGGGAGGAAATCAGCCCCAGCATTTT. Encoded protein: CASSLGAGGGNQPQHF.

V usage is TRBV2 and J usage is TRBJ2-7; no definite D call. Trimming took 9 bases from V and 0 from J, leaving 9 bases between them. Germline-derived CDR1 and CDR2 are SNHLY and FYNNEI. The CDR3 extends over 12 amino acids. In nucleotides, the CDR3 is TGTGCCAGTATCGCAGGCTCCTACGAGCAGTACTTC. This sequence encodes CASIAGSYEQYF.

The chain combines TRBV5-6 with TRBJ1-6; no definite D call. CDR1 is SGHDT and CDR2 is YYEEEE in the germline V gene. Trimming removed 0 bases from V and 0 bases from J, with 10 bases in between. The CDR3 totals 17 residues. CDR3 sequence reads: CASSLAGGNSYNSPLHF. The CDR3 DNA sequence: TGTGCCAGCAGCTTGGCCGGCGGAAACTCCTATAATTCACCCCTCCACTTT.

The gene calls are TRBV9 and TRBJ2-7; 7 nucleotides align to TRBD2. Germline CDR1 SGDLS, CDR2 YYNGEE. The CDR3 totals 15 residues. V trimming: 0 bases; J trimming: 5 bases; junction bases outside the gene matches: 8. For the CDR3, the DNA is TGTGCCAGCAGCGTAGGTTCAGGACTAGTGGACGAGCAGTACTTC. Its protein product is CASSVGSGLVDEQYF.

The rearrangement joins TRBV9 to TRBJ1-1; 7 nucleotides line up with TRBD1. Trimming took 2 bases from V and 1 from J; bases not matched to a gene: 8. The CDR3 is 16 residues long. The germline V gene encodes CDR1 SGDLS and CDR2 YYNGEE. CDR3 residues: CASSVGGQNRNTEAFF. CDR3 in DNA: TGTGCCAGCAGCGTTGGGGGACAGAACCGGAACACTGAAGCTTTCTTT.

The chain is built from TRBV13 and TRBJ2-7; 7 bases are shared with TRBD1. This CDR3 is built from 15 residues. Germline V lookup: CDR1 PRHDT, CDR2 FYEKMQ (reference sequence). J gave up 1 base and V 0 bases, and 3 bases lay outside the gene matches. Written as DNA, the CDR3 is TGTGCCAGCAGCTTAGGGACAGGGCCTTCCTACGAGCAGTACTTC. It codes for CASSLGTGPSYEQYF.

In DNA form, the CDR3 reads TGTGCCAGCAGCTTGGCGGGAGAGCTTAGCGACGAGCAGTACTTC. Amino acid sequence: CASSLAGELSDEQYF. The chain has TRBV7-6 and TRBJ2-7; 7 positions agree with TRBD2. Looked up from germline, CDR1 is SGHVS and CDR2 is FNYEAQ. The V gene end was trimmed by 3 bases and the J gene end by 5 bases; junction bases not matched to a gene: 10. The CDR3 is made up of 15 amino acids.

This sequence joins TRBV6-5 and TRBJ2-7; D gene ambiguous. This CDR3 comprises 13 residues. CDR1 and CDR2 (germline): MNHEY, SVGAGI. V was pared by 0 bases and J by 1 base, with 4 bases between. CDR3 residues: CASSYSESYEQYF. In nucleotides, the CDR3 is TGTGCCAGCAGTTACTCTGAGTCCTACGAGCAGTACTTC.

The rearrangement uses TRBV5-1 and TRBJ2-1; 12 positions agree with TRBD2. CDR3 length: 17 residues. CDR1 is SGHRS and CDR2 is YFSETQ in the germline V gene. V lost 5 bases, J lost 10 bases, and 16 bases stayed unmatched. The CDR3 is CASSKGLRTSGISEQFF. For the CDR3, the DNA is TGCGCCAGCAGTAAGGGGTTAAGGACTAGCGGGATATCGGAGCAGTTCTTC. The full variable domain, with the rest looked up from reference TRBV5-1 and TRBJ2-1, is KAGVTQTPRYLIKTRGQQVTLSCSPISGHRSVSWYQQTPGQGLQFLFEYFSETQRNKGNFPGRFSGRQFSNSRSEMNVSTLELGDSALYLCASSKGLRTSGISEQFFGPGTRLTVL.

The gene calls are TRBV6-5 and TRBJ2-1, with D unclear. Germline assignment: CDR1 MNHEY and CDR2 SVGAGI. CDR3 size: 15 residues. V lost 0 bases, J lost 6 bases, and 12 bases lay in between. For the CDR3, the DNA is TGTGCCAGCAGTTACTCGACTGGAAGTCCCAATGAGCAGTTCTTC. Translating it yields CASSYSTGSPNEQFF.

The CDR3 protein is CASSRPGHLNYGYTF. CDR3 sequence (DNA): TGTGCCAGCAGCCGGCCGGGACACCTTAACTATGGCTACACCTTC. This rearrangement joins TRBV28 to TRBJ1-2; D might be TRBD1 (6 bases). Trimming took 6 bases from V and 1 from J, leaving 15 bases between them. Germline loops: CDR1 MDHEN, CDR2 SYDVKM. This CDR3 comprises 15 residues.

J is TRBJ2-3 and V is TRBV30; 14 bases line up with TRBD2. V was clipped by 1 base and J by 4 bases; unmatched bases: 13. The CDR3 has 19 amino acids. Germline assignment: CDR1 GTSNPN and CDR2 SVGIG (reference sequence). The CDR3 DNA reads as TGTGCCTGGAGTGGGTTTACCGGGACTAGCGGGAGTCAGGCAGATACGCAGTATTTT. It yields the protein CAWSGFTGTSGSQADTQYF. Together with reference TRBV30 and TRBJ2-3, the CDR3 gives the full variable domain: SQTIHQWPATLVQPVGSPLSLECTVEGTSNPNLYWYRQAAGRGLQLLFYSVGIGQISSEVPQNLSASRPQDRQFILSSKKLLLSDSGFYLCAWSGFTGTSGSQADTQYFGPGTRLTVL.

This clone was counted only a few times. The V gene is TRBV19, the J gene TRBJ1-1, with D hard to call. Trimming took off 2 bases at V and 2 bases at J, with 12 bases between the two ends. The CDR3 length is 15 residues. The V gene's germline CDR1 is LNHDA and CDR2 SQIVND (reference sequence). The CDR3, as DNA: TGTGCCAGTAGTATAAACTCGGAGATAAACACTGAAGCTTTCTTT. It encodes CASSINSEINTEAFF. The whole variable domain, remainder taken from reference TRBV19 and TRBJ1-1, is DGGITQSPKYLFRKEGQNVTLSCEQNLNHDAMYWYRQDPGQGLRLIYYSQIVNDFQKGDIAEGYSVSREKKESFPLTVTSAQKNPTAFYLCASSINSEINTEAFFGQGTRLTVV.

The rearrangement links TRBV10-3 to TRBJ2-1; 11 nucleotides match TRBD2. Germline CDR1 reads ENHRY; CDR2 reads SYGVKD. Trimming at V came to 2 bases and at J to 2 bases, leaving 5 bases not matched to a gene. This CDR3 has 17 residues. CDR3 loop: CAISEPDSGRAYNEQFF. In DNA form, the CDR3 reads TGTGCCATCAGTGAGCCGGATAGCGGGAGGGCCTACAATGAGCAGTTCTTC.

This clone was seen just once. This chain uses TRBV7-2 with TRBJ2-1, with TRBD2 matching 10 bases. CDR1 and CDR2 (germline): SGHTA, FQGNSA. This CDR3 region has 16 residues. The junction had 4 bases not matched to a gene; V was cut back by 1 base and J by 4 bases. The CDR3 DNA reads TGTGCCAGCAGCTTAGGTCTAGCGGGAGTTTACAATGAGCAGTTCTTC. It is translated as CASSLGLAGVYNEQFF. Based on the CDR3 plus reference TRBV7-2 and TRBJ2-1, the full variable domain is GAGVSQSPSNKVTEKGKDVELRCDPISGHTALYWYRQSLGQGLEFLIYFQGNSAPDKSGLPSDRFSAERTGGSVSTLTIQRTQQEDSAVYLCASSLGLAGVYNEQFFGPGTRLTVL.

CDR3 in DNA: TGTGCCAGCTCATCCTCTAAGGGACAGGCCCCCGTGTCGTACGAGCAGTACTTC. It specifies CASSSSKGQAPVSYEQYF. The chain couples TRBV18 to TRBJ2-7; 8 bases are shared with TRBD1. Germline V CDR1 and CDR2: KGHSH, LQKENI. J gave up 4 bases and V 5 bases, and 19 bases lay outside the gene matches. The CDR3 covers 18 residues.

The chain has TRBV19 and TRBJ2-7; D call uncertain. The germline gives CDR1 LNHDA, CDR2 SQIVND (reference sequence). V was pared by 5 bases and J by 3 bases, with 17 bases between. The CDR3 runs to 15 residues. DNA for the CDR3: TGTGCCAGTAGTCTCTCCCTTTCGATCTACTACGAGCAGTACTTC. Translation gives CASSLSLSIYYEQYF.

The V and J genes are TRBV14 and TRBJ2-5, with D unclear. This CDR3 comprises 12 residues. Germline assignment: CDR1 SGHDN and CDR2 FVKESK. Trimming cost V 5 bases and J 2 bases, with 6 bases left between them. In DNA form, the CDR3 reads TGTGCCAGCAGCACCTATCAAGAGACCCAGTACTTC. Its translation is CASSTYQETQYF.

The rearrangement joins TRBV6-5 to TRBJ2-3, with a tentative D call TRBD2 (7 bases). This CDR3 has 16 amino acids. Germline CDR1 and CDR2: MNHEY and SVGAGI. V lost 0 bases and J 0 bases, leaving 10 bases between the germline ends. CDR3 amino acids: CASSYSGGRSTDTQYF. In DNA, the CDR3 is TGTGCCAGCAGTTACTCGGGGGGGCGAAGCACAGATACGCAGTATTTT.

The chain links TRBV18 to TRBJ2-7; 7 bases agree with TRBD1. V was pared by 4 bases and J by 4 bases, with 7 bases of the junction left unmatched. Germline CDR1 KGHSH, CDR2 LQKENI. The CDR3 runs 14 residues. CDR3 sequence: CASSLGGGIYEQYF. The CDR3 coding sequence is TGTGCCAGCTCACTAGGGGGCGGTATTTACGAGCAGTACTTC.

The rearrangement links TRBV20-1 to TRBJ1-1; tentatively, D is TRBD1 (5 bases). The CDR3 loop spans 10 amino acids. Per the germline V gene, CDR1 is DFQATT and CDR2 is SNEGSKA (reference sequence). V was pared by 5 bases and J by 10 bases, with 11 bases between. CDR3 region: CSAPPGPAFF. The CDR3 bases are TGCAGTGCTCCCCCAGGGCCAGCTTTCTTT.

The chain carries TRBV7-9 and TRBJ2-7; 8 bases are a match to TRBD1. V lost 3 bases to trimming and J lost 2 bases; unmatched junction nucleotides: 3. Looked up from germline, CDR1 is SEHNR and CDR2 is FQNEAQ (reference sequence). This CDR3 region has 14 residues. The CDR3 is CASSLRQGTYEQYF. As DNA, the CDR3 is TGTGCCAGCAGCTTGAGACAGGGGACCTACGAGCAGTACTTC.

This chain links TRBV7-3 with TRBJ2-1; 9 bases line up with TRBD2. Germline-derived CDR1 and CDR2 are SGHTA and FQGTGA. This CDR3 region has 17 residues. The V and J ends lost 2 bases and 5 bases, in that order; junction bases with no gene match: 10. The DNA for the CDR3 is TGTGCCAGCAGCTTAGGTTTGCGGGAGGGGCGGCACAATGAGCAGTTCTTC. Translating gives CASSLGLREGRHNEQFF.

Here the CDR3 reads CASSDPGWMYEQYF. The CDR3 bases are TGTGCCAGCAGTGATCCGGGGTGGATGTACGAGCAGTACTTC. The chain carries TRBV6-1 and TRBJ2-5; possibly TRBD2 for D (5 bases). The DNA end is more similar to TRBJ2-7, so the J call may be wrong. Germline assignment: CDR1 MNHNS and CDR2 SASEGT. The CDR3 is 14 residues long.